This note documents a single TCR beta chain sequence. The target of this receptor is not known. Mismatch with germline at one junction end may stem from a read error. The germline V gene encodes CDR1 SGHNT and CDR2 YENEEA. Including the terminal cysteine and phenylalanine, the CDR3 comprises 14 residues. This entry keeps only the CDR3 DNA: 42 bases, framed from base 1. The sample belongs to a study of metastatic and nonmetastatic thyroid tumors (dated by TCRdb to between 2020 and 2021). About the full investigation: The researchers compared repertoires between peripheral blood samples and tumor or nodule tissue samples from patients with malignant or benign thyroid disease.

Libraries were built with PCR. Reads for this sample came from an Illumina HiSeq 4000. High-throughput sequencing was used to profile the CDR3 region of the TCR beta-chain in every patient. Concerning the study's data processing: The researchers built a classifier to tell apart papillary thyroid cancer patients with distant metastasis, based on CDR3 differences among clinicopathological groups. The Shannon index was used to measure repertoire diversity, and the Morisita-Horn index was used to measure how similar tumor and blood repertoires were. Clones were called with MiXCR by TCRdb after fastp trimmed the public reads at Q25, and only in-frame beta chains were retained. TCRdb's processing, not the authors', yielded these V and J calls. Here the sample has more than 35,000 clones; approximately 18% occur a single time. Roughly 5.6% of the sample is held by the ten biggest clonotypes. Study-wide findings and limitations: In both blood and tumor samples, malignant tumors were reported to have significantly higher TCR beta diversity than benign nodules.

Before undergoing thyroid surgery, none of the patients had been given any kind of treatment. Using T-cell receptor beta sequencing, the researchers looked back retrospectively at clinical samples from patients, gathered between the early 2010s and the late 2010s. This chain is built from TRBV11-3 and TRBJ1-2; no D gene is confidently identified. The sequenced sample was blood. The clonotype comes from a male donor with papillary thyroid cancer or a benign thyroid nodule (not recorded which). Some clones in this sample may be carry-over from other donors' samples. In nucleotide form, the sequence is TGTGCCAGTAGCTCCTACGACTGGGCTTATGGCTACACCTTC. Its protein is CASSSYDWAYGYTF.